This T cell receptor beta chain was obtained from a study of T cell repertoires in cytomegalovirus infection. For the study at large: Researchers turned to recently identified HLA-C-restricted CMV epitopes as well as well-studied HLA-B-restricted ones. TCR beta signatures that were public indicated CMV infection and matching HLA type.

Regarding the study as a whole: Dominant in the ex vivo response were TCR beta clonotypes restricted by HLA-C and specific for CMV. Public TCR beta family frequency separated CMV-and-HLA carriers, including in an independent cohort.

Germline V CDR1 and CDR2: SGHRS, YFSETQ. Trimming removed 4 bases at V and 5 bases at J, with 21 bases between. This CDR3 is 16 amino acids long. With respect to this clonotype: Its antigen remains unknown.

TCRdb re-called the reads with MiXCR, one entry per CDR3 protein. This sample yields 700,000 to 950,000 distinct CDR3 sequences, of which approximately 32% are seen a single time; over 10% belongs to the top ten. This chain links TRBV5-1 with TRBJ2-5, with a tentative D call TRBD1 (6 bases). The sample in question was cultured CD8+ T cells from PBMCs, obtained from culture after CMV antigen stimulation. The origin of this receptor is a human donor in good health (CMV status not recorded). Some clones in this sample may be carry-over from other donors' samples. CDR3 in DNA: TGCGCCAGCAGCGGGGGCCCCCCATGGCGTTATGAGACCCAGTACTTC. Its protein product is CASSGGPPWRYETQYF.